This record looks at one T cell receptor (beta chain) sequence and its context. These data originate in a study of shared clonotypes between healthy human individuals. The overall study: Three CD4 naive, three CD4 memory, two CD8 naive and one CD8 memory plate were used per donor.

Study donors comprised healthy, HIV-negative adults devoid of recent acute infection or vaccination. Splitting the CD4+ cells yielded a CD45RA+ naive subset and a CD45RA-negative memory subset. TCRdb's copy holds only in-frame clones and misses some; the assay was immunoSEQ multiplex PCR. The sample shows millions of clones, approximately 90% of them seen only once. The sample was naive CD4+ T cells sorted from blood. The subset was: CD45RA+ positively selected. The clonotype originates from a man younger than 35 in good health.

The CDR3 nucleotides are TGTGCCAGCAGTTTTTCCCCTGGGGTTGGGGGGGCAGGGCAGTATTTT. Its translation is CASSFSPGVGGAGQYF. The V and J genes are TRBV27 and TRBJ2-3, with a weak D call TRBD2 (7 bases). CDR3 length equals 16 residues. With 3 bases removed from V and 11 bases from J, the gap between germline ends came to 24 bases. Germline V CDR1 and CDR2: MNHEY, SMNVEV (reference sequence).